Listed below are T cell receptor beta chains from one sample, sequenced in a study of a mutant IDH1 vaccine in newly diagnosed glioma. Only in-frame clones appear in the TCRdb table, and some are missing; sequencing was by immunoSEQ multiplex PCR. The sample has approximately 66,000 clones, 84% seen once. These TCRs' antigens remain unknown. Sequencing was performed on PBMCs, taken from a glioma patient whose treatment included an IDH1 peptide vaccine. The receptors shown here come from a man aged 18 to 30 with glioma. CDR3s include the opening cysteine and the closing phenylalanine or tryptophan. The D gene is left open where the match is weak. The listing skips clone size in some rows; elsewhere it reads once, few, many or a size class.

j_gene: TRBJ1-5; abundance: once; d_gene: TRBD1; v_gene: TRBV7-9; CDR3nt: TGTGCCAGCAGCTCCTCCGAGTACGACAGGGTCAATCAGCCCCAGCATTTT; CDR3aa: CASSSSEYDRVNQPQHF
j_gene: TRBJ2-7; abundance: -; d_gene: TRBD1; v_gene: TRBV19; CDR3nt: TGTGCCAGAAAACGGGACAGGAGTACCTACGAGCAGTACTTC; CDR3aa: CARKRDRSTYEQYF
j_gene: TRBJ2-2; abundance: -; d_gene: -; v_gene: TRBV4-1; CDR3nt: TGCGCCAGCAGCCAACTTCTGACCCCCACGGTCGGGGAGCTGTTTTTT; CDR3aa: CASSQLLTPTVGELFF
j_gene: TRBJ2-2; abundance: -; d_gene: -; v_gene: TRBV5-6; CDR3nt: TGTGCCAGCAGCTTCAATAACAGGGTACGCACCGGGGAGCTGTTTTTT; CDR3aa: CASSFNNRVRTGELFF
j_gene: TRBJ1-5; abundance: -; d_gene: TRBD1; v_gene: TRBV7-6; CDR3nt: TGTGCCAGCAGCCGAACCGGGACAGGAGTGGAGCCCCAGCATTTT; CDR3aa: CASSRTGTGVEPQHF
j_gene: TRBJ1-2; abundance: -; d_gene: TRBD1; v_gene: TRBV19; CDR3nt: TGTGCCAGTAGTCGACAGGGGAGAGGGATGGGTGATGGCTACACCTTC; CDR3aa: CASSRQGRGMGDGYTF
j_gene: TRBJ2-4; abundance: -; d_gene: -; v_gene: TRBV11-3; CDR3nt: TGTGCCAGCAGCACCGCGTCAGGGAGTCAGTACTTC; CDR3aa: CASSTASGSQYF
j_gene: TRBJ2-7; abundance: -; d_gene: -; v_gene: TRBV7-2; CDR3nt: TGTGCCAGCAGCCAGGACTCCTACGAGCAGTACTTC; CDR3aa: CASSQDSYEQYF
j_gene: TRBJ1-2; abundance: -; d_gene: -; v_gene: TRBV4-1; CDR3nt: TGCGCCAGCAGCCAAGAGGGCCGCTATGGCTACACCTTC; CDR3aa: CASSQEGRYGYTF
j_gene: TRBJ1-3; abundance: -; d_gene: -; v_gene: TRBV7-9; CDR3nt: TGTGCCAGCAGCCGTGCAGGGAAGGGAAACACCATATATTTT; CDR3aa: CASSRAGKGNTIYF